The subject of this entry is one T cell receptor (beta chain). This clone was counted between two and nine times. It has no known antigen specificity. Base quality data are lacking; no much larger clone is found one base away. This sample stems from a study of blood T cell repertoires in COVID-19 (dated by TCRdb to 2018 to 2020). For context, the study as a whole: Collaborator samples came from the United States, Italy and Spain and covered acute and convalescent phases of COVID-19. Subjects who had been exposed to COVID-19, were actively infected with it, or had recovered from it provided the deeply sampled blood TCRbeta repertoires that made up the dataset. Where available, HLA class I and class II types were taken from metadata supplied by the sample provider and were not determined by assay-based typing. Samples came from the ongoing ImmuneRACE study (first 160 participants) plus 1,254 subjects from 6 global collaborators. The repertoires were made available in a free public database intended to serve as a resource for research on the immune response to SARS-CoV-2. Sample metadata almost always included a de-identified subject ID, COVID-19 status, age in years and sex. The prospective study material was composed of cDNA or gDNA derived from T cells, B-cell-depleted T cells, or PBMCs. Results the study describes overall, beyond this receptor: The amount of clinical and demographic metadata varied by source and participant and was provided uncurated.

TCRbeta CDR3 regions were amplified from genomic DNA by means of the immunoSEQ Assay, a bias-controlled multiplex PCR. The published analysis was carried out like this. Nucleated cell counts per sample were estimated from amplification of reference gene primers within the assay. Sequence reads were collapsed and filtered to measure the absolute abundance of every unique TCRbeta CDR3 rearrangement. For each sample, productive Simpson clonality was calculated as the square root of Simpson's diversity index across productive rearrangements. TCRdb mirrors the immuneACCESS table, restricted to in-frame sequences. Some clones are absent from its copies; in checked studies, under half trace to an unresolved V gene, and the reason for the others is unknown. V, J and clone size reflect that table, while D and trimming were determined from the DNA. Within this sample are 130,000 to 150,000 clones, with about 91% of them counted one time only. The leading ten clones occupy just under 0.95% of the sample.

The germline V gene yields SGHAT for CDR1 and FQNNGV for CDR2. After removal of 6 bases from V and 3 bases from J, the junction retains 10 bases not matched to a gene. Reading from cysteine to phenylalanine, the CDR3 counts 15 amino acids. Only the CDR3 portion is preserved as DNA: 45 bases, with reading frame beginning at the first base. Whole blood was collected in K2EDTA tubes by collaborating institutions according to the institutions' own protocols. For TCRbeta analysis, collaborators shipped samples as frozen whole blood, isolated PBMCs, or DNA extracted from either of those sample types. The V and J genes are TRBV11-2 and TRBJ1-1; the central 7 bases match TRBD1. This TCR was recovered from a woman in her 50s with acute or convalescent COVID-19. The sequenced sample was peripheral blood. The CDR3 region has the sequence CASRLIRGRDTEAFF. The nucleotide sequence is given as TGTGCCAGCAGATTAATTAGGGGGCGCGACACTGAAGCTTTCTTT.